Below, one T cell receptor beta chain is given with its context. Antigen specificity is unknown. During the collection period, no donor immune events like infections were recorded. This CDR3 has 17 amino acids. Germline V gene lookup returns CDR1 SGHDN and CDR2 FVKESK. Deletions cut 3 bases from V and 4 bases from J, with 19 bases between. The data derive from a study of identifying expanded T cells in peripheral blood. Study-wide results and caveats: About 1.3 clones differed between technical replicates, versus roughly 16 and 20 over time. Clone count variance between roughly 2-week samples rose with total template count.

Repertoires were generated with immunoSEQ multiplex PCR, while TCRdb's copy carries only in-frame clones and drops some. The table includes 75,000 to 100,000 clones, 75% to 90% detected once. The origin of this receptor is a person aged 18 to 75 in good health. This chain joins TRBV14 and TRBJ2-1, with D possibly matching TRBD2 (5 bases). Material: blood. This CDR3 reads CASSHGIASGLYNEQFF. The CDR3 DNA follows: TGTGCCAGCAGCCATGGAATAGCGAGTGGGCTATACAATGAGCAGTTCTTC.